The 21 T cell receptor beta chains reported below all come from one sample, sequenced in a study of cytomegalovirus exposure and HLA in healthy donors. Researchers ran the PCR with 60 Vbeta and 13 Jbeta primers. Assay used: immunoSEQ multiplex PCR; TCRdb lists only in-frame clones, some missing. The sample consists of more than 95,000 clones, around 78% of them appearing once. The sample was PBMCs. The origin of the receptors is a man aged 35 to 55 in good health and CMV-seronegative.

The chain couples TRBV4-1 to TRBJ2-7; D might be TRBD2 (5 bases). Germline loops: CDR1 MGHRA, CDR2 YSYEKL. Trimming took off 1 base at V and 5 bases at J, with 15 bases between the two ends. The CDR3 covers 15 residues. In nucleotides, the CDR3 is TGCGCCAGCAGCCAAGTATCTTGGACTCCGGACGAGCAGTACTTC. This sequence encodes CASSQVSWTPDEQYF.

CDR3 sequence: CASRLGIGSGGQETQYF. CDR3 coding DNA: TGTGCCAGCAGACTTGGAATCGGTAGCGGGGGGCAAGAGACCCAGTACTTC. The V gene is TRBV5-4, the J gene TRBJ2-5, with 10 bases identical to TRBD2. The CDR3 consists of 17 residues. The trim removed 5 bases at V and 2 bases at J, leaving 12 bases unmatched. The V gene's germline CDR1 is SGHNT and CDR2 YYREEE (reference sequence).

The table lists this clone with a few counts. V and J are TRBV7-8 and TRBJ2-3; 8 bases fit TRBD2. Unmatched junction bases numbered 7, after V lost 10 bases and J lost 4 bases. Germline CDR1 is SGHVS and CDR2 is FQNEAQ. The CDR3 covers 13 residues. The CDR3 sequence: CATTDGGADTQYF. Here the CDR3 DNA reads TGTGCCACCACGGACGGGGGGGCAGATACGCAGTATTTT.

This clone was counted a few times. J is TRBJ1-6 and V is TRBV4-3, with D unclear. The length of the CDR3 is 15 residues. Trimming took off 0 bases at V and 7 bases at J, with 10 bases between the two ends. Germline V gene sequence: CDR1 LGHNA, CDR2 YSLEER. The CDR3 region is CASSQDIDLNSPLHF. The DNA of the CDR3 is TGCGCCAGCAGCCAAGATATAGATTTGAATTCACCCCTCCACTTT.

V gene TRBV7-2 combines with J gene TRBJ2-1; tentative D call: TRBD2 (5 bases). Germline CDR1 SGHTA, CDR2 FQGNSA. The CDR3 spans 13 residues. Deletions cut 5 bases from V and 9 bases from J, with 14 bases between. The CDR3 DNA reads as TGTGCCAGCAGCCCTCTTACTAGATCTGAGCAGTTCTTC. This gives the protein CASSPLTRSEQFF.

The chain combines TRBV15 with TRBJ1-5, with no clear D. This CDR3 is built from 15 residues. Germline CDR1 LNHNV, CDR2 YYDKDF (reference sequence). The V end lost 1 base, the J end lost 6 bases, and 13 bases lay between the germline ends. This CDR3 is CATSRVAGMAQPQHF. In nucleotides, the CDR3 is TGTGCCACCAGCAGAGTAGCGGGGATGGCTCAGCCCCAGCATTTT.

The chain carries TRBV15 and TRBJ1-1; D is possibly TRBD1 (5 bases). This CDR3 contains 13 residues. V lost 6 bases and J 0 bases, leaving 8 bases between the germline ends. Germline V gene lookup returns CDR1 LNHNV and CDR2 YYDKDF (reference sequence). The CDR3 reads CATRTGMNTEAFF. CDR3 in DNA: TGTGCCACCAGAACAGGCATGAACACTGAAGCTTTCTTT.

The gene calls are TRBV4-3 and TRBJ2-7; 7 bases align to TRBD1. Germline values: CDR1 LGHNA, CDR2 YSLEER. The CDR3 covers 14 residues. J gave up 3 bases and V 0 bases, and 2 bases lay outside the gene matches. The CDR3 DNA reads TGCGCCAGCAGCCAAGATGACAGGGTCTACGAGCAGTACTTC. The encoded protein is CASSQDDRVYEQYF.

This sequence joins TRBV11-2 and TRBJ1-1; D gene uncertain. CDR3 length: 11 amino acids. Germline V gene lookup returns CDR1 SGHAT and CDR2 FQNNGV. V was shortened by 5 bases and J by 7 bases, with 8 bases between the two germline ends. CDR3 bases: TGTGCCAGCAGCATTACGAGTGAAGCTTTCTTT. Its protein product is CASSITSEAFF.

Regarding this clone: Additional DNA sequences in this sample encode the identical CDR3. The rearrangement links TRBV19 to TRBJ2-5; D not certain. The germline V gene encodes CDR1 LNHDA and CDR2 SQIVND (reference sequence). This CDR3 contains 13 residues. Trimming removed 0 bases from V and 3 bases from J, with 5 bases in between. The CDR3 sequence is CASSIDPEETQYF. The CDR3 DNA sequence: TGTGCCAGTAGTATAGATCCTGAAGAGACCCAGTACTTC.

This clone has just one count. This chain connects TRBV7-9 to TRBJ2-7; the D is unclear. CDR1 and CDR2 (germline): SEHNR, FQNEAQ (reference sequence). Trimming removed 5 bases from V and 3 bases from J, with 14 bases in between. The CDR3 spans 14 residues. The CDR3, as DNA: TGTGCCAGCAGCCCTAACCAGCTAGTCTACGAGCAGTACTTC. Translation: CASSPNQLVYEQYF.

This clone was observed a few times. The chain joins TRBV6-6 to TRBJ1-1, with D possibly matching TRBD1 (5 bases). CDR1 is MNHNY, CDR2 SVGAGI, per germline (reference sequence). V dropped 8 bases and J dropped 0 bases, with 10 bases sitting between them. The CDR3 spans 13 residues. CDR3 amino acids: CASWRGMNTEAFF. CDR3 DNA sequence: TGTGCCAGCTGGAGGGGCATGAACACTGAAGCTTTCTTT.

V usage is TRBV2 and J usage is TRBJ2-2, with 7 bases lining up with TRBD1. The CDR3 covers 15 residues. Losses at the gene ends were 5 bases for V and 2 bases for J; bases not matched to a gene: 5. Germline-derived CDR1 and CDR2 are SNHLY and FYNNEI. The CDR3 nucleotides are TGTGCCAGCAGTAGGGACAGCTACAACACCGGGGAGCTGTTTTTT. Amino acid sequence: CASSRDSYNTGELFF.

This clone was seen a handful of times. The chain recombines TRBV5-8 with TRBJ2-7, with D perhaps TRBD2 (5 bases). CDR3 length: 15 residues. The germline V gene encodes CDR1 SGHTS and CDR2 YDEGEE. V lost 4 bases and J 2 bases, leaving 16 bases between the germline ends. The CDR3 DNA reads TGTGCCAGCAGCGAAGCTCCGGGAAGAGCCTACGAGCAGTACTTC. Protein product: CASSEAPGRAYEQYF.

This clone has just one count. This chain joins TRBV27 and TRBJ1-4, with 7 bases identical to TRBD1. J was trimmed by 7 bases and V by 5 bases; bases with no gene match: 10. Germline V gene lookup returns CDR1 MNHEY and CDR2 SMNVEV (reference sequence). The CDR3 runs to 15 residues. The CDR3 loop reads CASSAIQGYSEKLFF. In DNA, the CDR3 is TGTGCCAGCAGTGCCATACAGGGGTATAGTGAAAAACTGTTTTTT.

V is TRBV2 and J is TRBJ2-7; 11 bases fit TRBD2. This CDR3 is 18 amino acids long. V was clipped by 0 bases and J by 4 bases; unmatched bases: 11. CDR1 and CDR2 from the germline V gene are SNHLY and FYNNEI. The CDR3 here is CASSEAHTGTSGGYEQYF. In DNA form, the CDR3 reads TGTGCCAGCAGTGAAGCGCATACCGGGACTAGCGGTGGGTACGAGCAGTACTTC.

This clone was detected only a few times. The genes are TRBV14 and TRBJ2-3; 7 nucleotides agree with TRBD2. J gave up 1 base and V 1 base, and 11 bases lay outside the gene matches. CDR1 is SGHDN, CDR2 FVKESK, per germline. The CDR3 loop spans 18 amino acids. The DNA for the CDR3 is TGTGCCAGCAGCCAAGTGGCCCTTGCGGGGGACGGCACAGATACGCAGTATTTT. Protein sequence: CASSQVALAGDGTDTQYF.

The chain uses TRBV4-2 and TRBJ2-2; D is possibly TRBD2 (6 bases). The CDR3 consists of 15 residues. The V gene's germline CDR1 is LGHNA and CDR2 YNFKEQ. V was clipped by 0 bases and J by 2 bases, with 7 bases between them. CDR3 DNA sequence: TGTGCCAGCAGCCAAGAGGGGGGAAACACCGGGGAGCTGTTTTTT. It yields the protein CASSQEGGNTGELFF.

This clone was detected a few times. V and J are TRBV6-5 and TRBJ2-7; 9 positions agree with TRBD1. The V gene end was trimmed by 5 bases and the J gene end by 1 base; junction bases not matched to a gene: 6. Germline CDR1 and CDR2: MNHEY and SVGAGI. The CDR3 contains 15 residues. The CDR3 nucleotides read TGTGCCAGCAGTAAGACAGGGGGTATTTCCTACGAGCAGTACTTC. It encodes CASSKTGGISYEQYF.

The rearrangement uses TRBV5-8 and TRBJ1-1, with no clear D. The CDR3 runs 14 residues. The V and J ends lost 2 bases and 3 bases respectively, with 11 bases between them. Germline values: CDR1 SGHTS, CDR2 YDEGEE. Here the CDR3 reads CASSLPGAYTEAFF. The DNA of the CDR3 is TGTGCCAGCAGCTTACCGGGTGCGTACACTGAAGCTTTCTTT.

The chain has TRBV19 and TRBJ2-1; D gene ambiguous. Deletions cut 10 bases from V and 6 bases from J, with 19 bases between. The CDR3 has 14 residues. CDR1 LNHDA and CDR2 SQIVND come from the germline V gene (reference sequence). The CDR3 protein is CATKPAVPLNEQFF. Written as DNA, the CDR3 is TGTGCCACTAAACCTGCGGTCCCCCTCAATGAGCAGTTCTTC.